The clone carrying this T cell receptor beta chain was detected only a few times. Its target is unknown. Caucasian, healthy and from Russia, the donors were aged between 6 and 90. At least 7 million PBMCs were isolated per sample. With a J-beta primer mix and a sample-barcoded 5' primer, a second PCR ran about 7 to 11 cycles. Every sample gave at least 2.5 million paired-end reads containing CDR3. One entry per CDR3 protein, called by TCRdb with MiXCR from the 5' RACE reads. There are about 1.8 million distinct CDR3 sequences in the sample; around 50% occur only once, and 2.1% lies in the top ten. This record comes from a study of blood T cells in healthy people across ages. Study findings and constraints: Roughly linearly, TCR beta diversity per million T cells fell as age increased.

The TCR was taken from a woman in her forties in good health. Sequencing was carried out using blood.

The CDR3: CSVRDKDSYEQYF. The CDR3 DNA follows: TGCAGCGTGAGGGACAAGGACTCCTACGAGCAGTACTTC. The chain has TRBV29-1 and TRBJ2-7; tentative D call: TRBD1 (6 bases). The ends were cut back, 6 bases at V and 0 bases at J, with 12 bases in the middle. The CDR3 extends over 13 amino acids. Germline CDR1 and CDR2: SQVTM and ANQGSEA.